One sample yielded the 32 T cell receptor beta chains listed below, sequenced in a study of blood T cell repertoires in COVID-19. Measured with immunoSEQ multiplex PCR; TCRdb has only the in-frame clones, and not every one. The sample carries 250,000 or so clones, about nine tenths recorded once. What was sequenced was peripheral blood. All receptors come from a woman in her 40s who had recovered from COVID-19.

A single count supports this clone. The CDR3 protein is CASSPGGYETQYF. DNA for the CDR3: TGTGCCAGCAGCCCCGGGGGTTATGAGACCCAGTACTTC. This chain links TRBV14 with TRBJ2-5; TRBD2 is a possible D gene (6 bases). V was clipped by 4 bases and J by 5 bases, with 11 bases between them. Per germline, CDR1 SGHDN and CDR2 FVKESK. CDR3 length: 13 residues.

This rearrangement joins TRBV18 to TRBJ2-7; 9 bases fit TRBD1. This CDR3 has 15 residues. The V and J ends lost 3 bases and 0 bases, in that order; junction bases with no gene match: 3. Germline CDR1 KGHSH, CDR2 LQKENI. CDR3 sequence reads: CASSPGQGPSYEQYF. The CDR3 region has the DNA TGTGCCAGCTCACCGGGACAGGGCCCCTCCTACGAGCAGTACTTC. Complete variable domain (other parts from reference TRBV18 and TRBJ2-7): NAGVMQNPRHLVRRRGQEARLRCSPMKGHSHVYWYRQLPEEGLKFMVYLQKENIIDESGMPKERFSAEFPKEGPSILRIQQVVRGDSAAYFCASSPGQGPSYEQYFGPGTRLTVT.

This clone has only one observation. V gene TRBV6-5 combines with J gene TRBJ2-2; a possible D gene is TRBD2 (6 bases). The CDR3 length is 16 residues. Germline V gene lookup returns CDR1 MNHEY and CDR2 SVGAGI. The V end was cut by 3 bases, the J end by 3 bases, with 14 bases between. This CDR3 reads CASSYVLALDTGELFF. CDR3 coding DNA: TGTGCCAGCAGTTATGTGCTAGCGTTGGACACCGGGGAGCTGTTTTTT.

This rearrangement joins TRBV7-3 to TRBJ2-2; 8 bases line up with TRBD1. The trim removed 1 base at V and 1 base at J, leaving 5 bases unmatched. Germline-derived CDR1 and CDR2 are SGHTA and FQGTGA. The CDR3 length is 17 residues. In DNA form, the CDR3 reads TGTGCCAGCAGCTTAAGTATCGGGACAGGGAACACCGGGGAGCTGTTTTTT. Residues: CASSLSIGTGNTGELFF.

The CDR3 nucleotides are TGTGCCAGCTCACCGATAGCGGGAGGACCCTACGAGCAGTACTTC. Amino acid sequence: CASSPIAGGPYEQYF. This chain uses TRBV18 with TRBJ2-7; TRBD2 matches 10 bases. V dropped 3 bases and J dropped 2; count of bases not matched to a gene: 4. CDR1 is KGHSH, CDR2 LQKENI, per germline. The CDR3 sequence is 15 residues long.

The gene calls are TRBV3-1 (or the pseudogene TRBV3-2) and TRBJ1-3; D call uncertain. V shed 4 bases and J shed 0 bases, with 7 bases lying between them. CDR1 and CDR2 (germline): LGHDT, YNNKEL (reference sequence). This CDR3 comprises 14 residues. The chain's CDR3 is CASSPDTSGNTIYF. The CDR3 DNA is TGTGCCAGCAGCCCCGACACCTCTGGAAACACCATATATTTT.

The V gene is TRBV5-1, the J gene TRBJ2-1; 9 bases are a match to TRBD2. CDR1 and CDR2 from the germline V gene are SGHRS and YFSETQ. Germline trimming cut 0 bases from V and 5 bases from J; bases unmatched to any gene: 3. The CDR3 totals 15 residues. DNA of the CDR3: TGCGCCAGCAGCTTGGGCGGGAGGGCCGACAATGAGCAGTTCTTC. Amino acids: CASSLGGRADNEQFF. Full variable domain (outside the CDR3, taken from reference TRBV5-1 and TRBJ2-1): KAGVTQTPRYLIKTRGQQVTLSCSPISGHRSVSWYQQTPGQGLQFLFEYFSETQRNKGNFPGRFSGRQFSNSRSEMNVSTLELGDSALYLCASSLGGRADNEQFFGPGTRLTVL.

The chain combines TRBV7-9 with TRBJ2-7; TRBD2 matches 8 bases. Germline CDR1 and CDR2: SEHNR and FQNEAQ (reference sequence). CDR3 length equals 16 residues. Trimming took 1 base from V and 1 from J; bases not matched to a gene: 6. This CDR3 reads CASSLDGAGVSYEQYF. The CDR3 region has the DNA TGTGCCAGCAGCTTAGATGGAGCGGGAGTGTCCTACGAGCAGTACTTC. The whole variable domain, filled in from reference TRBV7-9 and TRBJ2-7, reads DTGVSQNPRHKITKRGQNVTFRCDPISEHNRLYWYRQTLGQGPEFLTYFQNEAQLEKSRLLSDRFSAERPKGSFSTLEIQRTEQGDSAMYLCASSLDGAGVSYEQYFGPGTRLTVT.

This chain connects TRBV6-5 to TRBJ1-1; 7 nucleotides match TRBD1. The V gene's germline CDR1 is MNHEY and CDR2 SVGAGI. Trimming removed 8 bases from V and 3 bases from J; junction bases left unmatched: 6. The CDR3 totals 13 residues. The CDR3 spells CASARGYDTEAFF. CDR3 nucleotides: TGTGCCAGCGCCAGGGGGTATGACACTGAAGCTTTCTTT.

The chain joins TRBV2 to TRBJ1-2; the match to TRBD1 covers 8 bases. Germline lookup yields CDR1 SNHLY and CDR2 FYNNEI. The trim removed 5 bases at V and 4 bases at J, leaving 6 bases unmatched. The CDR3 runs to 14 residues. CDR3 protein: CASSTQGAAYGYTF. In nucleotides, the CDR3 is TGTGCCAGCAGTACCCAGGGGGCGGCCTATGGCTACACCTTC. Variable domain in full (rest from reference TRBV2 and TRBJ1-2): EPEVTQTPSHQVTQMGQEVILRCVPISNHLYFYWYRQILGQKVEFLVSFYNNEISEKSEIFDDQFSVERPDGSNFTLKIRSTKLEDSAMYFCASSTQGAAYGYTFGSGTRLTVV.

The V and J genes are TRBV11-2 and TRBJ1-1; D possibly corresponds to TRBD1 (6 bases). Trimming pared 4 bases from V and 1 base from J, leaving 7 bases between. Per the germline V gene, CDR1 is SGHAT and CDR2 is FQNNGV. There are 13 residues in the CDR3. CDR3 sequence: CASSSRGNTEAFF. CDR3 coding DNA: TGTGCCAGCAGCTCCAGGGGGAACACTGAAGCTTTCTTT.

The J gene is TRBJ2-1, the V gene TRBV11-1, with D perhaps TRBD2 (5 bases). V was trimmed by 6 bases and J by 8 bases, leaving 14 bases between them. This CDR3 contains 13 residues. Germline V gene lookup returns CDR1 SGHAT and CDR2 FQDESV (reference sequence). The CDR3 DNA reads TGTGCCAGCAGGCGGGCGGTGGGCGATGAGCAGTTCTTC. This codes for CASRRAVGDEQFF.

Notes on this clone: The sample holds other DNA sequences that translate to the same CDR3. The CDR3 region is CASSLNGGEQYF. The CDR3 DNA reads as TGTGCCAGCAGTTTAAACGGGGGCGAGCAGTACTTC. The chain is built from TRBV27 and TRBJ2-7; weak D call: TRBD2 (6 bases). CDR3 size: 12 residues. Trimming removed 2 bases from V and 6 bases from J, with 8 bases in between. The germline CDR1 and CDR2 sequences are MNHEY and SMNVEV (reference sequence).

CDR3 sequence (DNA): TGTGCCAGCAGTTATTCCAGGGGCGTACTCCCCACCTACGAGCAGTACTTC. Translation: CASSYSRGVLPTYEQYF. The chain joins TRBV27 to TRBJ2-7; possible D gene TRBD1, 6 bases. Per germline, CDR1 MNHEY and CDR2 SMNVEV (reference sequence). The CDR3 consists of 17 residues. V was shortened by 4 bases and J by 2 bases, with 21 bases between the two germline ends.

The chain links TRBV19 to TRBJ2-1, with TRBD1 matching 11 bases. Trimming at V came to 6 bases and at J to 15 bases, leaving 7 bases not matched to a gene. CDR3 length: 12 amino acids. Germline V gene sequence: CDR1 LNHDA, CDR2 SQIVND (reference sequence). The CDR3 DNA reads TGTGCCAGTAGCAACGGACAGGGGGCGATGTTCTTC. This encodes CASSNGQGAMFF.

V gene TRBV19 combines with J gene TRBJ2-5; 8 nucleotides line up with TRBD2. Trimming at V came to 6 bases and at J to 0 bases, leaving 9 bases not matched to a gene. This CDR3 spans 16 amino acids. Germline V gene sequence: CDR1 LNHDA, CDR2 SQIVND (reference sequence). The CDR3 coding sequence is TGTGCCAGTAGCGCCTATAGCGGGATGGACCAAGAGACCCAGTACTTC. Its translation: CASSAYSGMDQETQYF.

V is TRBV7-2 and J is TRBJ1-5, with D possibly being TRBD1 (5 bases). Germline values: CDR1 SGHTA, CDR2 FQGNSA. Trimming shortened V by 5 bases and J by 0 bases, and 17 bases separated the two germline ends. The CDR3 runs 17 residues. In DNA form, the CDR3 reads TGTGCCAGCAGCCCCCGGGGAGGGGCGAATAGCAATCAGCCCCAGCATTTT. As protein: CASSPRGGANSNQPQHF.

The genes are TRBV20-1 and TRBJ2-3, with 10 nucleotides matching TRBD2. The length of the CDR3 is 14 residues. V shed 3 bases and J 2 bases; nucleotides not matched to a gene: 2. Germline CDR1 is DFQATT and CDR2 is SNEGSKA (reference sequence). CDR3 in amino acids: CSASTSGTTDTQYF. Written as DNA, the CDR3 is TGCAGTGCTAGTACTAGCGGGACCACAGATACGCAGTATTTT.

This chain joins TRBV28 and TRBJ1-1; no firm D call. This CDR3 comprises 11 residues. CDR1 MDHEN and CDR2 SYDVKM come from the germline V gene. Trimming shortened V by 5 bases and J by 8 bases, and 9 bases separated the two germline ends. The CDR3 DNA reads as TGTGCCAGCAGTGCGGCCTCCGAAGCTTTCTTT. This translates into CASSAASEAFF.

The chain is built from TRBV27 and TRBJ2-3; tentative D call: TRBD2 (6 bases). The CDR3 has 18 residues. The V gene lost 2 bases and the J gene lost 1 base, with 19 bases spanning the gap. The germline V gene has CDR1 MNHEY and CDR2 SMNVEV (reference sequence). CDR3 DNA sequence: TGTGCCAGCAGTTTAGGGCTAGCGAGAGACCCGCGCACAGATACGCAGTATTTT. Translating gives CASSLGLARDPRTDTQYF.

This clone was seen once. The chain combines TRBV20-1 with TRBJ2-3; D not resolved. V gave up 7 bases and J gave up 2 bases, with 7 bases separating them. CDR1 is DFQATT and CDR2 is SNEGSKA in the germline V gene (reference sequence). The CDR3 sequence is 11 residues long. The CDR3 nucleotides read TGCAGTGTAGATCTCACAGATACGCAGTATTTT. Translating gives CSVDLTDTQYF.

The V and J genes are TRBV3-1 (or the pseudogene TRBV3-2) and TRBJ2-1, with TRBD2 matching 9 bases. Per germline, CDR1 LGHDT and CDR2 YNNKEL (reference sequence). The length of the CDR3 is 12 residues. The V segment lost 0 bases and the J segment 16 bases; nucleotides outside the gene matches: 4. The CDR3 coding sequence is TGTGCCAGCAGCCAAGATAGCGGGAGAGGCTTCTTC. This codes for CASSQDSGRGFF.

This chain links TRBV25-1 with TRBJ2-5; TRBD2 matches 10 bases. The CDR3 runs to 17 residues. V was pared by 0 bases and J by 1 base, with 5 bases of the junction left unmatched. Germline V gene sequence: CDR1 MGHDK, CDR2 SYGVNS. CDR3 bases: TGTGCCAGCAGTGAATATGGTGGGACTAGCGCCCAAGAGACCCAGTACTTC. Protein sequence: CASSEYGGTSAQETQYF. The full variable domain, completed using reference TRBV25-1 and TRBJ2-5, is EADIYQTPRYLVIGTGKKITLECSQTMGHDKMYWYQQDPGMELHLIHYSYGVNSTEKGDLSSESTVSRIRTEHFPLTLESARPSHTSQYLCASSEYGGTSAQETQYFGPGTRLLVL.

The CDR3 region has the DNA TGCGCCAGCAGCCTGAGACTAGCGGGAGCTGAGCAGTTCTTC. Its translation is CASSLRLAGAEQFF. The chain links TRBV5-1 to TRBJ2-1; TRBD2 matches at 12 bases. The CDR3 length is 14 residues. Germline V gene sequence: CDR1 SGHRS, CDR2 YFSETQ. With V trimmed by 4 bases and J by 9 bases, 5 bases remained unmatched.

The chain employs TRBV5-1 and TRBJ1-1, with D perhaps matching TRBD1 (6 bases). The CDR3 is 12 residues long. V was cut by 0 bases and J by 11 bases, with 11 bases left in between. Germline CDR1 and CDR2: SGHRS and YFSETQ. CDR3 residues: CASSLEGERAFF. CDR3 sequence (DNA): TGCGCCAGCAGCTTGGAGGGGGAGCGGGCTTTCTTT.

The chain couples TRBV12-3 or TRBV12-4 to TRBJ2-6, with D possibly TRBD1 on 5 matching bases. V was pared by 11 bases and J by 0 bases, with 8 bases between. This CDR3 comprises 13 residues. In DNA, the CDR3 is TGTGCCCTGGACACCTCTGGGGCCAACGTCCTGACTTTC. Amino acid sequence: CALDTSGANVLTF.

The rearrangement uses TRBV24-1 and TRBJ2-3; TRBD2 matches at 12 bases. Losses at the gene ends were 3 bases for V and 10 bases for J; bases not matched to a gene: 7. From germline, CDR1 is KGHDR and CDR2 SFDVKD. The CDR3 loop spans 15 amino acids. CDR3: CATSDMTSGGDAQYF. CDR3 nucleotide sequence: TGTGCCACCAGTGATATGACTAGCGGGGGAGACGCGCAGTATTTT.

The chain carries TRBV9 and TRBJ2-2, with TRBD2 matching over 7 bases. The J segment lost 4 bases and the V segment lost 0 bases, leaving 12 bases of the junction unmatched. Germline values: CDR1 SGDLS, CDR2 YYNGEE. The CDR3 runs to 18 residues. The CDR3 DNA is TGTGCCAGCAGCGTAGGTTCGTGGCTAGCGGTTTCCACCGGGGAGCTGTTTTTT. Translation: CASSVGSWLAVSTGELFF.

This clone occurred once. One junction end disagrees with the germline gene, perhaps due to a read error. DNA of the CDR3: TGTGCTAGCAGCTTAGATGGGGCCGGAAAACTGTTTTTT. Translated, it gives CASSLDGAGKLFF. V and J are TRBV7-7 and TRBJ1-4; possibly TRBD1 for D (5 bases). The CDR3 contains 13 residues. From germline, CDR1 is SSHAT and CDR2 FNYEAQ (reference sequence). Full variable domain (rest looked up from reference TRBV7-7 and TRBJ1-4): GAGVSQSPRYKVTKRGQDVTLRCDPISSHATLYWYQQALGQGPEFLTYFNYEAQPDKSGLPSDRFSAERPEGSISTLTIQRTEQRDSAMYRCASSLDGAGKLFFGSGTQLSVL.

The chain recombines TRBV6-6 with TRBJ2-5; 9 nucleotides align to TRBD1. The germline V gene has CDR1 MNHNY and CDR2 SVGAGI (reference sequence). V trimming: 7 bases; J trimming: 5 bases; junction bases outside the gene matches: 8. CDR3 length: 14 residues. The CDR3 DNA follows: TGTGCCAGCACTACAGGGGGCGTTGGGGAGACCCAGTACTTC. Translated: CASTTGGVGETQYF.

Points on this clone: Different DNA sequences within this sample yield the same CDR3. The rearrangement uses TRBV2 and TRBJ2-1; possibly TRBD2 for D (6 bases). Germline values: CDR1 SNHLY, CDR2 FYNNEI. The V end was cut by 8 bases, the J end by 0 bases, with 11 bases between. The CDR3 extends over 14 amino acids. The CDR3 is CASSEGSSYNEQFF. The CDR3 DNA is TGTGCCAGCTCGGAGGGGAGCTCCTACAATGAGCAGTTCTTC. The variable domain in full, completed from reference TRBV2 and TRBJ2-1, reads EPEVTQTPSHQVTQMGQEVILRCVPISNHLYFYWYRQILGQKVEFLVSFYNNEISEKSEIFDDQFSVERPDGSNFTLKIRSTKLEDSAMYFCASSEGSSYNEQFFGPGTRLTVL.

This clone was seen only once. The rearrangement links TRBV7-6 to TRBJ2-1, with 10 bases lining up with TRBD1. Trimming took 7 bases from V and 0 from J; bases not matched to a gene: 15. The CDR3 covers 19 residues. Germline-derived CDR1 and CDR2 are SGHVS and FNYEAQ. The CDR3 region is CASTSLGQGLGDSYNEQFF. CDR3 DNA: TGTGCCAGCACCTCTTTGGGACAGGGGCTTGGAGACTCCTACAATGAGCAGTTCTTC.